The rows below give T cell receptor beta chains drawn from one sample of a study of shared clonotypes between healthy human individuals. Some clones are missing from TCRdb's copy, which holds only in-frame ones; the method was immunoSEQ multiplex PCR. The sample includes 560,000 or so clones, around 96% seen only once; the top ten take less than 0.12%. Material: naive CD8+ T cells sorted from blood. The receptors stem from a woman aged 30 to 39 in good health. Each CDR3 is given with its conserved first and last residue. Fields, in order: CDR3 DNA, CDR3 protein, J gene, V gene, clone size, D gene. The D gene is left open where the match is weak. A row's size may be missing; if present it is once, few, many or a size class.

TGTGCCAGCAGTGAGGTCAGAGGGGGCTTGTTGAGCTATGGCTACACCTTC	CASSEVRGGLLSYGYTF	TRBJ1-2	TRBV6-1	-	TRBD1
TGTGCCAGCACTTTATCAAATGAGCAGTTCTTC	CASTLSNEQFF	TRBJ2-1	TRBV6-5	-	-
TGCGCCAGCAGCCAGGTTCAAGGGAACGTGAGGGGCTACACCTTC	CASSQVQGNVRGYTF	TRBJ1-2	TRBV4-1	-	-
TGTGCCAGCAGCTTAGGAAATTCACCCCTCCACTTT	CASSLGNSPLHF	TRBJ1-6	TRBV5-6	-	-
TGTGCCAGCAGTGAATCCTCCGTGAGGGGGCTTTCGATTGAAGCTTTCTTT	CASSESSVRGLSIEAFF	TRBJ1-1	TRBV6-1	-	TRBD1
TGTGCCAGCAGCCCCGGCGGGACTAACACCGGGGAGCTGTTTTTT	CASSPGGTNTGELFF	TRBJ2-2	TRBV7-6	-	-
TGTGCCTGGAGTGCCCATCCGCTCAATGAGCAGTTCTTC	CAWSAHPLNEQFF	TRBJ2-1	TRBV30	-	-
TGTGCCAGCAGCCCCTACAGGGGTGGCTATGGCTACACCTTC	CASSPYRGGYGYTF	TRBJ1-2	TRBV11-2	-	TRBD1
TGTGCCAGCAGCGAAATGGGGAGGGATGCCGGGGAGCTGTTTTTT	CASSEMGRDAGELFF	TRBJ2-2	TRBV7-3	once	TRBD2
TGTGCCAGCAGTGATCGTACCGCTGAGCAGTACTTC	CASSDRTAEQYF	TRBJ2-5	TRBV25-1	-	-
TGTGCCAGCAGCTTCTTTATGGACTTTCACGAGCAGTACTTC	CASSFFMDFHEQYF	TRBJ2-7	TRBV13	once	-
TGTGCCACCAGCAGAGTTTTCGGGACCTACGAGCAGTACTTC	CATSRVFGTYEQYF	TRBJ2-7	TRBV15	-	-
TGTGCCAGCAGTCCACGACAGGGGAGCTCCTACAATGAGCAGTTCTTC	CASSPRQGSSYNEQFF	TRBJ2-1	TRBV27	-	TRBD1
TGTGCCAGCAGGAGGGGGGATCAGCCCCAGCATTTT	CASRRGDQPQHF	TRBJ1-5	TRBV27	once	-
TGTGCCAGCACCAAACCGATGGACAGGGGGGACGAGCAGTTCTTC	CASTKPMDRGDEQFF	TRBJ2-1	TRBV2	-	TRBD1
TGCGCCAGCCAATTAGCGGGAGGCTCCTACAATGAGCAGTTCTTC	CASQLAGGSYNEQFF	TRBJ2-1	TRBV10-2	-	TRBD2
TGTGCCAGCAGCTGGACTAGCGGGAGCACAGATACGCAGTATTTT	CASSWTSGSTDTQYF	TRBJ2-3	TRBV2	-	TRBD2
TGTGCCAGCGTATCTGAGGAAGCTTTCTTT	CASVSEEAFF	TRBJ1-1	TRBV28	-	-
TGTGCCAGCAGCTTAGAGAAGGACTGGCAAATAAGGTCCTACGAGCAGTACTTC	CASSLEKDWQIRSYEQYF	TRBJ2-7	TRBV7-9	-	-
TGTGCCAGCAGTGACATCGCCTGGACTGAAGCTTTCTTT	CASSDIAWTEAFF	TRBJ1-1	TRBV25-1	-	-
TGTGCCAGCACCCCCTCCCGGGTGACTGGGATACTCGAGCAGTACTTC	CASTPSRVTGILEQYF	TRBJ2-7	TRBV2	-	-
TGTGCCAGCAGCGTAGATGGCTCCTTGGGGGAAGAGACCCAGTACTTC	CASSVDGSLGEETQYF	TRBJ2-5	TRBV9	once	-
TGCGCCAGCAGCTACGTCGTCGATGAGCAGTTCTTC	CASSYVVDEQFF	TRBJ2-1	TRBV5-1	-	-
TGTGCCAGCAGCGTAGCCGGGAGGTCTAGCACAGATACGCAGTATTTT	CASSVAGRSSTDTQYF	TRBJ2-3	TRBV9	-	TRBD2
TGTGCCAGCAGCGTAGGTGGAACAGCCACCTACAATGAGCAGTTCTTC	CASSVGGTATYNEQFF	TRBJ2-1	TRBV9	-	-
TGTGCCAGCAGCTTGATCGGGGAGGGCGGATACTTC	CASSLIGEGGYF	TRBJ2-7	TRBV5-5	-	TRBD2
TGCGCCAGCAGCCAAAGACTAGCGGGAAAGAATGAGCAGTTCTTC	CASSQRLAGKNEQFF	TRBJ2-1	TRBV4-1	-	TRBD2
TGCAGCGTTTCAGCCTCGGACAAGCTTTACGAGCAGTACTTC	CSVSASDKLYEQYF	TRBJ2-7	TRBV29-1	-	-
TGTGCCAGCAGTTTAATACCTCAGGGGGGTAGCAATCAGCCCCAGCATTTT	CASSLIPQGGSNQPQHF	TRBJ1-5	TRBV28	-	TRBD1
TGTGCCAGTAGTGAAAACCGGGACACCCAGTTGGCTTTCTTT	CASSENRDTQLAFF	TRBJ1-1	TRBV19	-	-
TGTGCCAGAAGCACGACAGGGGGCGCTTATGGCTACACCTTC	CARSTTGGAYGYTF	TRBJ1-2	TRBV5-3	-	TRBD1
TGTGCCAGCAGTTTGATGTCCGGGGGGGCAGAAGAGACCCAGTACTTC	CASSLMSGGAEETQYF	TRBJ2-5	TRBV28	-	TRBD2
TGTGCCAGCAGAACGGACAGGGGCTTAGATACGCAGTATTTT	CASRTDRGLDTQYF	TRBJ2-3	TRBV6-5	-	TRBD1
TGTGCCTGGAGTGCCCATTGGGGGACGGATACGCAGTATTTT	CAWSAHWGTDTQYF	TRBJ2-3	TRBV30	-	-
TGTGCCAGCAGTTTGGAGGGCCCAGATACGCAGTATTTT	CASSLEGPDTQYF	TRBJ2-3	TRBV27	-	-
TGTGCCAGCAGCTTTAGCGGGAGTCCCTACGAGCAGTACTTC	CASSFSGSPYEQYF	TRBJ2-7	TRBV5-6	-	TRBD2
TGTGCCAGCAGTGGAGAGCGGGCACCACGGTTCTACAATGAGCAGTTCTTC	CASSGERAPRFYNEQFF	TRBJ2-1	TRBV6-1	-	-
TGTGCCAGTAGTCACGACAGGGACAGCAATCAGCCCCAGCATTTT	CASSHDRDSNQPQHF	TRBJ1-5	TRBV19	-	TRBD1
TGTGCCAGCAGATTCATTAGCGCCGAGACAGATACGCAGTATTTT	CASRFISAETDTQYF	TRBJ2-3	TRBV28	-	-
TGTGCCAGCAGCCAAGGCCTAAAACTAGCGGGAGGTCGGGAGACCCAGTACTTC	CASSQGLKLAGGRETQYF	TRBJ2-5	TRBV4-2	once	TRBD2
TGTGCCAGCACTCCGAGGGGTAGCCTACCTACGAACACCGGGGAGCTGTTTTTT	CASTPRGSLPTNTGELFF	TRBJ2-2	TRBV28	-	-
TGCGCCAGCAGCCAAAAATCGTCGGCGCAGTACTTC	CASSQKSSAQYF	TRBJ2-7	TRBV4-1	-	-
TGTGCCAGCAGTTTACTGACAGGCCACAATGAGCAGTTCTTC	CASSLLTGHNEQFF	TRBJ2-1	TRBV6-5	once	-
TGTGCCAGCAGTTTATCGCCGGGGATGCGGACTGAAGCTTTCTTT	CASSLSPGMRTEAFF	TRBJ1-1	TRBV27	-	-
TGTGCCAGCAGTCAAACGTCGATCCCCTACGAGCAGTACTTC	CASSQTSIPYEQYF	TRBJ2-7	TRBV7-9	-	-
TGTGCCAGCAGCGGAGGGGGACTACTATGTTCTGGCGATGAGCAGTTCTTC	CASSGGGLLCSGDEQFF	TRBJ2-1	TRBV11-2	-	-
TGTGCCAGTAGTTCAGAGACTAGCGGGAGGTACGAGCAGTACTTC	CASSSETSGRYEQYF	TRBJ2-7	TRBV19	-	TRBD2